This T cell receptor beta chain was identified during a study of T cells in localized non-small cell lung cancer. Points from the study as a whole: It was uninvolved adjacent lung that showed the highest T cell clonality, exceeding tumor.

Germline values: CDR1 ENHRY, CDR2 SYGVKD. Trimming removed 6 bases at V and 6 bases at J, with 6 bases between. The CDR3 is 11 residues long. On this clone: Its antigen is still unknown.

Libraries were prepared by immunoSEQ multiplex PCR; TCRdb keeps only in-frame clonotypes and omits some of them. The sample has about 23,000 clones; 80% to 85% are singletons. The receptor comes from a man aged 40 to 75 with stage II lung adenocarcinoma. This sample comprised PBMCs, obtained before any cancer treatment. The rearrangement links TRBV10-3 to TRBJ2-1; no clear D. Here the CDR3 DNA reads TGTGCCATCAGGGCATTCAATGAGCAGTTCTTC. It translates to CAIRAFNEQFF.